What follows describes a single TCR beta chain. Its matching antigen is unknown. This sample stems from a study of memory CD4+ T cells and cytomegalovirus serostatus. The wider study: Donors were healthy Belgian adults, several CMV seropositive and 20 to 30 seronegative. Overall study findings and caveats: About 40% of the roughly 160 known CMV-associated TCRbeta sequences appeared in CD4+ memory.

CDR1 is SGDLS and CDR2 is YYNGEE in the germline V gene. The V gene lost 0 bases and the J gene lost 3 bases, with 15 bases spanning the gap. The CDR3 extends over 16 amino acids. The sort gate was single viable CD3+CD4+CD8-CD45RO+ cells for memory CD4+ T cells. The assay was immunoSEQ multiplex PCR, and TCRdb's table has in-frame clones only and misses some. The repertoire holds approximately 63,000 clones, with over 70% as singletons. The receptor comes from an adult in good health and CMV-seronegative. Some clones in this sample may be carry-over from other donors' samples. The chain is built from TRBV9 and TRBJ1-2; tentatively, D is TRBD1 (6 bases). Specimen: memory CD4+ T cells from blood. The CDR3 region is CASSVGGLGGDYGYTF. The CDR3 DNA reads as TGTGCCAGCAGCGTAGGAGGTTTAGGGGGGGACTATGGCTACACCTTC.